The 7 T cell receptor beta chains below come from one sample, sequenced in a study of blood T cell repertoires in COVID-19. Using immunoSEQ multiplex PCR, the repertoire was profiled, and TCRdb retains in-frame clones only, with some absent. This sample has hundreds of thousands of clones, with around 90% found just once. Sequenced material: peripheral blood. The source of these receptors is a woman under 30 who had recovered from COVID-19.

CDR3 nucleotides: TGTGCCAGCAGCCAAGATGACGGGACTAGCGTAACCTACGAGCAGTACTTC. Translating it yields CASSQDDGTSVTYEQYF. V and J are TRBV3-1 (or the pseudogene TRBV3-2) and TRBJ2-7; TRBD2 matches 10 bases. From germline, CDR1 is LGHDT and CDR2 YNNKEL (reference sequence). The CDR3 runs to 17 residues. With 0 bases clipped from V and 2 bases from J, the junction kept 7 bases outside the gene matches.

V is TRBV12-3 or TRBV12-4 and J is TRBJ1-5; TRBD1 might be the D (6 bases). The CDR3 covers 13 residues. V was shortened by 7 bases and J by 3 bases, with 10 bases between the two germline ends. The CDR3 sequence is CASTWDNNQPQHF. CDR3 sequence (DNA): TGTGCCAGCACCTGGGACAACAATCAGCCCCAGCATTTT.

The chain couples TRBV5-1 to TRBJ1-1; 8 bases align to TRBD1. J was trimmed by 4 bases and V by 4 bases; bases with no gene match: 3. The germline CDR1 and CDR2 sequences are SGHRS and YFSETQ. The CDR3 is 13 residues long. In nucleotides, the CDR3 is TGCGCCAGCAGCAAGACAGGGGCCACTGAAGCTTTCTTT. Translated, it gives CASSKTGATEAFF.

This chain connects TRBV5-1 to TRBJ2-1; D unclear. From germline, CDR1 is SGHRS and CDR2 YFSETQ. The length of the CDR3 is 16 residues. Between the trimmed V and J ends, which lost 6 bases and 4 bases, there was a span of 20 bases. CDR3: CASTPHGALDYNEQFF. The CDR3 nucleotides are TGCGCCAGCACCCCCCACGGTGCGCTAGATTACAATGAGCAGTTCTTC. Combining the CDR3 with reference TRBV5-1 and TRBJ2-1 gives the whole variable domain KAGVTQTPRYLIKTRGQQVTLSCSPISGHRSVSWYQQTPGQGLQFLFEYFSETQRNKGNFPGRFSGRQFSNSRSEMNVSTLELGDSALYLCASTPHGALDYNEQFFGPGTRLTVL.

This chain connects TRBV5-1 to TRBJ2-2; TRBD2 might be the D (6 bases). The CDR3 consists of 13 residues. Germline CDR1 SGHRS, CDR2 YFSETQ. Trimming removed 6 bases from V and 6 bases from J, with 12 bases in between. In nucleotides, the CDR3 is TGCGCCAGCATGCCGGGAGTCCCCGGGGAGCTGTTTTTT. This sequence encodes CASMPGVPGELFF.

This clone showed up just once. V is TRBV11-2 and J is TRBJ2-7; 9 bases agree with TRBD1. The V gene end was trimmed by 0 bases and the J gene end by 2 bases; junction bases not matched to a gene: 2. CDR3 size: 15 residues. CDR1 SGHAT and CDR2 FQNNGV come from the germline V gene. The CDR3 spells CASSLDRQGAYEQYF. The CDR3 coding sequence is TGTGCCAGCAGCTTAGACAGACAGGGGGCCTACGAGCAGTACTTC.

The chain combines TRBV7-2 with TRBJ2-2, with a weak D call TRBD2 (6 bases). Trimming took off 3 bases at V and 6 bases at J, with 14 bases between the two ends. Germline CDR1 reads SGHTA; CDR2 reads FQGNSA. There are 15 residues in the CDR3. The CDR3 loop is CASSFTGELPGELFF. The CDR3 DNA sequence: TGTGCCAGCAGCTTTACGGGAGAGTTACCCGGGGAGCTGTTTTTT.